These 2 T cell receptor beta chains were all obtained from the same sample, sequenced in a study of shared clonotypes between healthy human individuals. Method: immunoSEQ multiplex PCR; TCRdb's copy keeps in-frame clones and lacks some. The sample carries fewer than 600,000 clones, over 60% recorded once. Sequencing was carried out using PBMCs. Receptor source: a woman aged 40 to 55 in good health. Some clones in this sample may be carry-over from other donors' samples.

The chain recombines TRBV28 with TRBJ1-2; D is possibly TRBD1 (5 bases). This CDR3 contains 17 residues. V was shortened by 3 bases and J by 1 base, with 18 bases between the two germline ends. CDR1 MDHEN and CDR2 SYDVKM come from the germline V gene. CDR3 in amino acids: CASSLARGQGDNYGYTF. The DNA of the CDR3 is TGTGCCAGCAGTTTGGCCCGAGGGCAGGGCGATAACTATGGCTACACCTTC.

V usage is TRBV2 and J usage is TRBJ2-2, with D perhaps given as TRBD1 or TRBD2 (5 bases each). The CDR3 is 15 amino acids. The V and J ends lost 3 bases and 4 bases respectively, with 12 bases between them. The germline V gene has CDR1 SNHLY and CDR2 FYNNEI. The CDR3 loop reads CASSESSGGTGELFF. The CDR3 nucleotides read TGTGCCAGCAGTGAGTCCAGTGGGGGCACCGGGGAGCTGTTTTTT. Full variable domain (missing parts from reference TRBV2 and TRBJ2-2): EPEVTQTPSHQVTQMGQEVILRCVPISNHLYFYWYRQILGQKVEFLVSFYNNEISEKSEIFDDQFSVERPDGSNFTLKIRSTKLEDSAMYFCASSESSGGTGELFFGEGSRLTVL.